This T cell receptor (beta chain) was profiled in a study of early T cells in non-severe SARS-CoV-2 infection. Study summary: From unsorted whole blood, bulk RNA was sequenced, and the chains remained unpaired.

V shed 4 bases and J shed 0 bases, with 9 bases lying between them. The CDR3 loop spans 14 amino acids. CDR1 is LNHDA, CDR2 SQIVND, per germline (reference sequence). Each single cDNA molecule received a unique molecular identifier. TCRdb ran MiXCR on the 5' RACE reads and lists one entry per CDR3 protein. The sample lists about 83,000 distinct CDR3 sequences; about 12% were seen once. This clonotype was counted only a few times. V gene TRBV19 combines with J gene TRBJ1-1; possible D gene TRBD1, 6 bases. The receptor was isolated from an adult who was a healthcare worker with PCR-confirmed SARS-CoV-2 infection or an uninfected control (not recorded which). The sequenced sample was whole blood. The CDR3 DNA sequence: TGTGCCAGTAGTAGACAGGTAATGAACACTGAAGCTTTCTTT. Its protein is CASSRQVMNTEAFF.